This T cell receptor (beta chain) is from a study of T cell repertoires in aging, cancer and after chemotherapy (dated by TCRdb to the late 2010s). Broadly, across the study: The donors fell into six age groups ranging from 30 or younger to 70 or older, and each group had at least three individuals. In the solid tumor group, paired pre- and post-chemotherapy samples were obtained from brain tumor (glioblastoma) patients receiving temozolomide-based therapy. In total, the full dataset held about 8.8 million TCR reads. To examine immunoaging and T cell reconstitution after chemotherapy, the study profiled TCR beta repertoires in peripheral blood from healthy donors and cancer patients. The cohort comprised 200 to 250 cancer patients, 94 with hematological and around 130 with solid cancers, plus 95 healthy donors as a reference group.

TCR beta rearrangements were amplified from genomic DNA isolated from peripheral blood, not from sorted cells or RNA. The CDR3, from cysteine to phenylalanine, totals 15 residues. Only the CDR3 DNA stays, 45 bases, in frame from base 1. Cut back by 4 bases and 4 bases, the V and J ends lie 15 bases apart. Broad study findings and their caveats: According to the authors, the repertoire data do not allow conclusions to be drawn about immunological memory after chemotherapy. Significantly lower blood TCR diversity and higher clonality were observed in untreated patients with hematological or solid cancers than in age-matched healthy donors. An increase in median generation probability over the chemotherapy interval was observed in both cancer cohorts, suggesting that the repertoire was reconstituted through rebound thymic output. In healthy donors, the decline in TCR diversity with age was mainly due to loss of richness, whereas in cancer patients loss of evenness also played a role.

Multiplex touch-down PCR with a mixed TRB-A/B primer pool was used to amplify rearranged TRB sequences covering the V, D and J segments. Two consecutive PCR reactions with Phusion HS II polymerase added Illumina adapters and sample indices to the amplicons. After gel purification with the NucleoSpin Gel and PCR Clean-up kit, the amplicons were checked using Qubit and an Agilent 2100 Bioanalyzer. Libraries were sequenced on an Illumina MiSeq using 600-cycle, single-indexed, paired-end runs. From the authors' description of their analysis: TRB sequences were processed with MiXCR versions 2.12 and 3.0.5. A clone was defined as each unique CDR3 nucleotide sequence, and only productive sequences supported by at least two reads were kept. The repertoire metrics were Shannon diversity, evenness, clonality (defined as one minus evenness), and alpha-parameterized diversity profiles covering alpha 0 to 5. The IGoR algorithm was used to calculate generation probabilities of clones in the paired pre- and post-chemotherapy samples. The public reads were quality trimmed at Q25 with fastp and then assembled into clones with MiXCR by TCRdb, keeping productive beta chains. Entries are consolidated by CDR3 protein sequence, retaining the most common genes and DNA. Here the V and J calls rest on TCRdb's processing, not on the authors' analysis. The sample has roughly 5,500 distinct CDR3 sequences on record, about a quarter of them singletons. The ten largest clonotypes hold 25% to 40% of the sample.

This clonotype is categorized as hyperexpanded (1% or more). Its antigen remains undetermined. Per-base qualities were not stored, and no clone one base away is much larger. The sequence joins TRBV12-3 or TRBV12-4 to TRBJ2-3, and the D gene may be TRBD2, 5 bases matching. The sequence was collected from a human donor with a solid tumor. The specimen was blood. This receptor carries the CDR3 CASSSTNRGADTQYF. The nucleotide sequence is TGTGCCAGCAGTTCCACGAACCGGGGTGCAGATACGCAGTATTTT.